The 27 T cell receptor beta chains listed next were all sequenced from one sample in a study of cytomegalovirus exposure and HLA in healthy donors. The PCR was carried out with 60 Vbeta primers and 13 Jbeta primers. The repertoire was sequenced with immunoSEQ multiplex PCR; TCRdb's copy has only in-frame clones and lacks some. Found here are 95,000 to 150,000 clones, around 79% of them singletons; the top ten hold around 4.1%. The material sequenced was PBMCs. The receptors shown here come from a woman aged 40 to 50 in good health and CMV-seronegative.

This chain connects TRBV19 to TRBJ2-5; 7 bases agree with TRBD1. Germline CDR1 and CDR2: LNHDA and SQIVND (reference sequence). Trimming took 3 bases from V and 5 from J; bases not matched to a gene: 3. CDR3 length: 13 amino acids. The CDR3 DNA reads TGTGCCAGTAGTATTTCCAGGGGGGAGACCCAGTACTTC. It specifies CASSISRGETQYF.

This clone was counted a few times. The chain links TRBV6-1 to TRBJ2-7, with 16 bases fitting TRBD2. The CDR3 is 17 amino acids. V dropped 4 bases and J dropped 1; count of bases not matched to a gene: 4. Germline V lookup: CDR1 MNHNS, CDR2 SASEGT. Here the CDR3 reads CASSGMGLAGGSYEQYF. As DNA, the CDR3 is TGTGCCAGCAGTGGAATGGGACTAGCGGGGGGGTCCTACGAGCAGTACTTC.

This chain uses TRBV7-3 with TRBJ1-2, with TRBD1 identical over 7 bases. Trimming at V came to 1 base and at J to 3 bases, leaving 5 bases not matched to a gene. Looked up from germline, CDR1 is SGHTA and CDR2 is FQGTGA. The CDR3 contains 15 residues. For the CDR3, the DNA is TGTGCCAGCAGCTTAATTGGCAGGGGGGACTATGGCTACACCTTC. It specifies CASSLIGRGDYGYTF.

The J gene is TRBJ2-5, the V gene TRBV11-2, with D maybe TRBD1 (5 bases). The V gene lost 7 bases and the J gene lost 1 base, with 13 bases spanning the gap. Germline V gene data show CDR1 as SGHAT and CDR2 as FQNNGV. The CDR3 length is 14 residues. CDR3 amino acids: CASKGYVGQETQYF. The CDR3 nucleotides are TGTGCCAGCAAGGGGTACGTCGGCCAAGAGACCCAGTACTTC.

This clone showed up just a few times. The chain uses TRBV4-3 and TRBJ2-7; TRBD2 matches at 12 bases. Germline trimming cut 0 bases from V and 1 base from J; bases unmatched to any gene: 7. Germline V lookup: CDR1 LGHNA, CDR2 YSLEER. This CDR3 has 18 amino acids. The CDR3 nucleotides are TGCGCCAGCAGCCAAGATCCCCTCGGACTAGCGGGGTCCTACGAGCAGTACTTC. This encodes CASSQDPLGLAGSYEQYF.

The genes are TRBV7-2 and TRBJ2-3; no clear D. Trimming left V 5 bases short and J 2 bases short, with 8 bases between. The germline V gene encodes CDR1 SGHTA and CDR2 FQGNSA. CDR3 size: 13 residues. The DNA of the CDR3 is TGTGCCAGCAGCCCCAGACACACAGATACGCAGTATTTT. Its translation: CASSPRHTDTQYF.

This chain joins TRBV4-3 and TRBJ2-2; TRBD1 aligns across 7 bases. The V segment lost 2 bases and the J segment 2 bases; nucleotides outside the gene matches: 8. From germline, CDR1 is LGHNA and CDR2 YSLEER. This CDR3 has 17 amino acids. CDR3 amino acids: CASSQYVGTDNTGELFF. Written as DNA, the CDR3 is TGCGCCAGCAGCCAATACGTCGGGACAGATAACACCGGGGAGCTGTTTTTT.

The CDR3 DNA sequence: TGTGCCAGCAGCCCCCAGAACTCCTACGAGCAGTACTTC. The encoded protein is CASSPQNSYEQYF. The chain joins TRBV7-2 to TRBJ2-7; D gene ambiguous. V was pared by 5 bases and J by 0 bases, with 8 bases between. The length of the CDR3 is 13 residues. In germline, CDR1 is SGHTA, CDR2 FQGNSA.

The V gene is TRBV5-1, the J gene TRBJ1-4; 7 nucleotides match TRBD1. With 4 bases clipped from V and 4 bases from J, the junction kept 7 bases outside the gene matches. Germline CDR1 SGHRS, CDR2 YFSETQ. This CDR3 has 15 amino acids. The CDR3 here is CASSRVQGVNEKLFF. CDR3 DNA sequence: TGCGCCAGCAGCAGGGTCCAGGGGGTTAATGAAAAACTGTTTTTT.

The chain uses TRBV28 and TRBJ2-5; perhaps TRBD2 as D (5 bases). Trimming stripped 7 bases from V and 5 bases from J, with 14 bases between. Germline CDR1 is MDHEN and CDR2 is SYDVKM. There are 13 residues in the CDR3. CDR3 DNA sequence: TGTGCCAGCAAGGCGGGTGGGAAGGAGACCCAGTACTTC. Residues: CASKAGGKETQYF.

V usage is TRBV4-3 and J usage is TRBJ2-6; 7 nucleotides line up with TRBD1. The CDR3 runs to 17 residues. Germline assignment: CDR1 LGHNA and CDR2 YSLEER. J was trimmed by 2 bases and V by 0 bases; bases with no gene match: 4. The CDR3 loop is CASSQDYGTAGANVLTF. CDR3 sequence (DNA): TGCGCCAGCAGCCAAGATTATGGGACAGCTGGGGCCAACGTCCTGACTTTC.

Comment on this clone: Its ends do not fully match the called genes, so a read error is possible. The genes are TRBV9 and TRBJ2-1; D is perhaps TRBD1 (6 bases). Germline-derived CDR1 and CDR2 are SGDLS and YYNGEE. The CDR3 totals 13 residues. CDR3 amino acids: CASSVGGDNEQFF. Here the CDR3 DNA reads TGTGCCAGCAGCGTAGGAGGGGACAACGAGCAGTTCTTC. The whole variable domain, remainder taken from reference TRBV9 and TRBJ2-1, is DSGVTQTPKHLITATGQRVTLRCSPRSGDLSVYWYQQSLDQGLQFLIQYYNGEERAKGNILERFSAQQFPDLHSELNLSSLELGDSALYFCASSVGGDNEQFFGPGTRLTVL.

Turning to this clone: Other DNA sequences from this sample encode an identical CDR3 as well. The chain is built from TRBV7-9 and TRBJ2-7, with D uncertain. CDR3 size: 12 residues. The V and J ends lost 4 bases and 1 base respectively, with 5 bases between them. Germline lookup yields CDR1 SEHNR and CDR2 FQNEAQ (reference sequence). The CDR3 sequence is CASSSSSYEQYF. DNA for the CDR3: TGTGCCAGCAGCTCTAGTTCCTACGAGCAGTACTTC.

The V gene is TRBV9, the J gene TRBJ2-7, with D possibly TRBD1 on 6 matching bases. Germline V gene sequence: CDR1 SGDLS, CDR2 YYNGEE. This CDR3 is 16 amino acids long. V dropped 4 bases and J dropped 5 bases, with 22 bases sitting between them. The DNA of the CDR3 is TGTGCCAGCAGCCCTAGCTCTGGGCAGGGGTTCCACGAGCAGTACTTC. Protein sequence: CASSPSSGQGFHEQYF.

The chain uses TRBV5-1 and TRBJ2-1, with D tentatively TRBD1 (6 bases). CDR3 length equals 17 residues. The germline V gene has CDR1 SGHRS and CDR2 YFSETQ. Between the trimmed V and J ends, which lost 3 bases and 0 bases, there was a span of 16 bases. This CDR3 reads CASSSGPTGSSYNEQFF. CDR3 nucleotide sequence: TGCGCCAGCAGCTCTGGGCCAACAGGGAGCTCCTACAATGAGCAGTTCTTC.

The chain has TRBV27 and TRBJ1-6; 9 bases line up with TRBD1. Germline assignment: CDR1 MNHEY and CDR2 SMNVEV (reference sequence). The CDR3 length is 15 residues. V was pared by 1 base and J by 9 bases, with 4 bases of the junction left unmatched. DNA of the CDR3: TGTGCCAGCAGTTTATTATTGGGACAGGGTTCACCCCTCCACTTT. This gives the protein CASSLLLGQGSPLHF.

This clone was counted once. The chain recombines TRBV5-1 with TRBJ2-2; D gene unclear. The CDR3 consists of 16 residues. Germline V gives CDR1 SGHRS, CDR2 YFSETQ. V was clipped by 4 bases and J by 4 bases, with 17 bases between them. CDR3 amino acids: CASSPAAARGTGELFF. DNA for the CDR3: TGCGCCAGCAGCCCGGCGGCGGCCCGCGGCACCGGGGAGCTGTTTTTT.

This clone was seen more than once but under ten times. The V call is TRBV29-1, the J call TRBJ2-1; D is possibly TRBD2 (5 bases). V dropped 6 bases and J dropped 3 bases, with 15 bases sitting between them. CDR1 is SQVTM and CDR2 is ANQGSEA in the germline V gene. CDR3 length equals 14 residues. CDR3 in amino acids: CSVDGGSYYNEQFF. The CDR3 DNA is TGCAGCGTGGATGGCGGGTCATACTACAATGAGCAGTTCTTC.

V and J are TRBV5-1 and TRBJ2-2; a weak D match, TRBD2 (6 bases). The CDR3 totals 16 residues. Germline V CDR1 and CDR2: SGHRS, YFSETQ. V was clipped by 0 bases and J by 4 bases, with 13 bases between them. The CDR3 DNA follows: TGCGCCAGCAGCTTGGGCGGGGATACAGCCACCGGGGAGCTGTTTTTT. It specifies CASSLGGDTATGELFF.

The table lists this clone with a few counts. The genes are TRBV7-9 and TRBJ2-5; 11 positions agree with TRBD2. J lost 2 bases, V lost 1 base, and 3 bases had no gene match. The CDR3 extends over 16 amino acids. From germline, CDR1 is SEHNR and CDR2 FQNEAQ (reference sequence). CDR3 DNA: TGTGCCAGCAGCTTAGTCCTAGCGGGGGGTCAAGAGACCCAGTACTTC. Translation gives CASSLVLAGGQETQYF.

The chain links TRBV9 to TRBJ2-3, with 7 bases matching TRBD2. Losses at the gene ends were 2 bases for V and 3 bases for J; bases not matched to a gene: 15. Germline CDR1 is SGDLS and CDR2 is YYNGEE. CDR3 length: 18 amino acids. The CDR3 DNA is TGTGCCAGCAGCGTTGGACTCTCTCCTAGCGGAGCAACAGATACGCAGTATTTT. Translating it yields CASSVGLSPSGATDTQYF.

The chain uses TRBV9 and TRBJ1-2; D call uncertain. The CDR3 covers 14 residues. The V end lost 0 bases, the J end lost 7 bases, and 13 bases lay between the germline ends. Germline V gives CDR1 SGDLS, CDR2 YYNGEE. The CDR3, as DNA: TGTGCCAGCAGCGTAGGGGCAGAGAAAGGTGGCTACACCTTC. Its translation is CASSVGAEKGGYTF.

V is TRBV5-1 and J is TRBJ1-2, with a tentative D call TRBD1 (6 bases). The ends were cut back, 4 bases at V and 3 bases at J, with 22 bases in the middle. Germline CDR1 and CDR2: SGHRS and YFSETQ. The CDR3 runs 17 residues. Written as DNA, the CDR3 is TGCGCCAGCAGCCCGAGTGGGGGCAGACAACCCCACTATGGCTACACCTTC. This codes for CASSPSGGRQPHYGYTF.

The chain recombines TRBV9 with TRBJ2-1; TRBD2 matches 9 bases. This CDR3 is 15 amino acids long. From germline, CDR1 is SGDLS and CDR2 YYNGEE. V gave up 0 bases and J gave up 8 bases; unmatched junction bases: 6. Written as DNA, the CDR3 is TGTGCCAGCAGCGTAGGTGCTAGCGGGACCGATGAGCAGTTCTTC. Its protein is CASSVGASGTDEQFF.

Written as DNA, the CDR3 is TGCGCCAGCAGCCAAGGGGCGGCAGGGGGAAATCATGGCTACACCTTC. Amino acid sequence: CASSQGAAGGNHGYTF. V usage is TRBV4-3 and J usage is TRBJ1-2, with 7 nucleotides matching TRBD1. The CDR3 has 16 amino acids. V lost 1 base, J lost 6 bases, and 11 bases stayed unmatched. CDR1 LGHNA and CDR2 YSLEER come from the germline V gene.

CDR3 residues: CASSQAAAPTGYSYEQYF. CDR3 DNA: TGTGCCAGCAGCCAAGCCGCCGCCCCTACAGGCTACTCCTACGAGCAGTACTTC. The chain employs TRBV4-2 and TRBJ2-7, with TRBD1 as a possible D gene (5 bases). The germline V gene encodes CDR1 LGHNA and CDR2 YNFKEQ. The CDR3 runs 18 residues. V lost 1 base, J lost 0 bases, and 19 bases lay in between.

This clone has just one count. The chain employs TRBV6-6 and TRBJ2-7, with 9 positions matching TRBD1. Germline values: CDR1 MNHNY, CDR2 SVGAGI (reference sequence). The CDR3 has 15 residues. The ends lost 6 bases at V and 3 bases at J; junction bases unmatched: 9. The CDR3 loop reads CASSQGTGPVYEQYF. CDR3 DNA sequence: TGTGCCAGCAGCCAAGGGACAGGGCCTGTCTACGAGCAGTACTTC.